Sequencing of this TCR beta chain was carried out in a study of high-grade serous ovarian cancer treatment subgroups. With regard to this clone: Its antigen is not identified. A read error may produce the germline difference seen at one junction end.

Tumor samples were obtained before definitive surgery or chemotherapy. Study-level findings and limits: Higher neoantigen levels went with greater TCR clonal relatedness.

Libraries were prepared by immunoSEQ multiplex PCR; TCRdb keeps only in-frame clonotypes and omits some of them. The sample has approximately 4,000 clones, over 65% seen once; the top ten hold 9%. This clonotype was obtained from a human donor with high-grade serous ovarian cancer. The specimen sequenced was tumor tissue.

The CDR3 region has the DNA TGTGCCATCAGTGAGGCCGGGTATTTGACTGAAGCTTTCTTT. Protein: CAISEAGYLTEAFF. V usage is TRBV6-5 and J usage is TRBJ1-1; D gene ambiguous. Germline CDR1 MNHEY, CDR2 SVGAGI. The CDR3 covers 14 residues.